What follows is one TCR beta chain and its context. The antigen is unknown. The record originates from a study of T-cell reconstitution after alpha-beta-depleted transplantation in children. General study points: Fresh T-cell production supplied most of the T-cell counts and diversity seen one year after transplant. The study reportedly traced alpha-beta T cells about two months after transplant to several hundred expanded graft clones. There were some patients whose high TCRbeta diversity at day 60 came from surviving recipient T cells and thymic progenitors.

Unique molecular identifiers were incorporated into the prepared TCRbeta library. TCRdb re-derived calls from the PCR reads in MiXCR, one entry per CDR3 protein. The sample includes about 240,000 distinct CDR3 sequences, 25% of them seen just once. The CDR3 is made up of 15 amino acids. Trimming removed 1 base from V and 9 bases from J; junction bases left unmatched: 8. Germline CDR1 reads SGHTA; CDR2 reads FQGNSA. The source of this sequence is a girl aged 2-10 years with Fanconi anemia, due to receive a stem cell transplant. The starting material was PBMCs, obtained before TCRalphabeta/CD19-depleted stem cell transplant. The chain couples TRBV7-2 to TRBJ2-1, with 8 bases that match TRBD2. The CDR3 bases are TGTGCCAGCAGCTTAGTGGTGGGAGCGGGGGTTGAGCAGTTCTTC. It codes for CASSLVVGAGVEQFF.